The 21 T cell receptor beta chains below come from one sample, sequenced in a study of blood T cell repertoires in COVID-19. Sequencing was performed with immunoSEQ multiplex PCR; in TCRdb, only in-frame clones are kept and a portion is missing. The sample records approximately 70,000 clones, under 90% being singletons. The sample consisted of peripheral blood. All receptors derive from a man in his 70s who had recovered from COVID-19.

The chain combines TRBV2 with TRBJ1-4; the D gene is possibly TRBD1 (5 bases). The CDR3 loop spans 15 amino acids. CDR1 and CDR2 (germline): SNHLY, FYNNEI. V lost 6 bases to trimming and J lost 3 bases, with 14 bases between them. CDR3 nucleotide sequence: TGTGCCAGCAGCGGGACTGGGGCAGCTAATGAAAAACTGTTTTTT. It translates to CASSGTGAANEKLFF.

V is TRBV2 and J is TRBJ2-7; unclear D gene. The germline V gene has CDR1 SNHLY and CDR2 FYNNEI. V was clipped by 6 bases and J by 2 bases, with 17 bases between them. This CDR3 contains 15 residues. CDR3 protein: CASRADITAPYEQYF. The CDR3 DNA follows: TGTGCCAGCAGGGCCGACATAACGGCCCCCTACGAGCAGTACTTC. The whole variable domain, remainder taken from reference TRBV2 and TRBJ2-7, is EPEVTQTPSHQVTQMGQEVILRCVPISNHLYFYWYRQILGQKVEFLVSFYNNEISEKSEIFDDQFSVERPDGSNFTLKIRSTKLEDSAMYFCASRADITAPYEQYFGPGTRLTVT.

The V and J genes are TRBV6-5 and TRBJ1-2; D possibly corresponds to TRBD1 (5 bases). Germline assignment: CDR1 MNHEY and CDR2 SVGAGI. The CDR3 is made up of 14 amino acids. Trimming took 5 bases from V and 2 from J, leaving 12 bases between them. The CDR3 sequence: CASSRGDSNYGYTF. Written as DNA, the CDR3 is TGTGCCAGCAGTCGAGGGGACTCCAACTATGGCTACACCTTC.

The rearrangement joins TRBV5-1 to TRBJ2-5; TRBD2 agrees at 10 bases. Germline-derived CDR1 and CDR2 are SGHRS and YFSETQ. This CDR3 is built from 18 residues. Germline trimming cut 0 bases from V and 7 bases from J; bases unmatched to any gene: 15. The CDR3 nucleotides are TGCGCCAGCAGCTTGGCGGGTTCTAGCGGGAGCGCCGAAGGGACCCAGTACTTC. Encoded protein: CASSLAGSSGSAEGTQYF.

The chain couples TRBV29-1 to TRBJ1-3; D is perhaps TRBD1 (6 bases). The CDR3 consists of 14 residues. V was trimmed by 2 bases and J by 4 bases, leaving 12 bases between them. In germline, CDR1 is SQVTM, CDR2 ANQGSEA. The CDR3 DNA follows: TGCAGCGTTGAAAGGGGACAAGGAGGAAACACCATATATTTT. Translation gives CSVERGQGGNTIYF.

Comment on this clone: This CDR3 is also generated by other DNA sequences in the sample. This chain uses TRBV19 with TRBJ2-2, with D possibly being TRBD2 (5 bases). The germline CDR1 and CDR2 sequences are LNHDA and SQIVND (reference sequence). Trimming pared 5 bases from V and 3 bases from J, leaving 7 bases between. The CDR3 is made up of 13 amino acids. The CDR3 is CASSRGYTGELFF. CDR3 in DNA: TGTGCCAGTAGTCGGGGTTACACCGGGGAGCTGTTTTTT.

The CDR3 here is CASSWDGTVNTEAFF. As DNA, the CDR3 is TGTGCCAGCAGCTGGGACGGGACAGTGAACACTGAAGCTTTCTTT. The chain recombines TRBV5-4 with TRBJ1-1, with TRBD1 matching 7 bases. V shed 3 bases, J shed 0 bases, and the junction held 5 bases outside the gene matches. Per germline, CDR1 SGHNT and CDR2 YYREEE (reference sequence). This CDR3 has 15 residues.

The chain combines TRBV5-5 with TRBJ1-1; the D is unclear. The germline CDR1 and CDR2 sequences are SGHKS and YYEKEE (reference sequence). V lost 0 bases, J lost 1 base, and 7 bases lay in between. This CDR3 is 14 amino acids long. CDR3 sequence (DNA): TGTGCCAGCAGCTTGGTACACGAGAACACTGAAGCTTTCTTT. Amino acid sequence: CASSLVHENTEAFF.

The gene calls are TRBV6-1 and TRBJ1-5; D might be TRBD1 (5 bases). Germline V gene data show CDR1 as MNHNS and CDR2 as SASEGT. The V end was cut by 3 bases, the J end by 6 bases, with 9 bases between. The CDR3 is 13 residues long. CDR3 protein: CASSEVQGQPQHF. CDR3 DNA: TGTGCCAGCAGTGAGGTTCAGGGTCAGCCCCAGCATTTT.

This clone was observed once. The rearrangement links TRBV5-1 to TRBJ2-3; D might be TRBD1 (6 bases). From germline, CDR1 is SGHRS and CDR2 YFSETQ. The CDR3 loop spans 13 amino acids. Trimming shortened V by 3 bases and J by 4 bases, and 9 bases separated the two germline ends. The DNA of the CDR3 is TGCGCCAGCAGCTACAGGGCCGCAGATACGCAGTATTTT. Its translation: CASSYRAADTQYF.

CDR3 coding DNA: TGTGCCTGGAGGGGGACTTACCGAAACACCGGGGAGCTGTTTTTT. This gives the protein CAWRGTYRNTGELFF. The chain employs TRBV30 and TRBJ2-2; TRBD2 might be the D (6 bases). V lost 3 bases and J 2 bases, leaving 13 bases between the germline ends. CDR1 and CDR2 from the germline V gene are GTSNPN and SVGIG (reference sequence). This CDR3 has 15 residues.

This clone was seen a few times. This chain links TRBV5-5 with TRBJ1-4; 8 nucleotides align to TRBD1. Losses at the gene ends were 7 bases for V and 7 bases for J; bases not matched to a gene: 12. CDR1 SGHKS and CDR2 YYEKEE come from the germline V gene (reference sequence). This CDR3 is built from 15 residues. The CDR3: CASGRQGLIGEKLFF. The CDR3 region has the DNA TGTGCCAGCGGTCGACAGGGGCTAATAGGTGAAAAACTGTTTTTT.

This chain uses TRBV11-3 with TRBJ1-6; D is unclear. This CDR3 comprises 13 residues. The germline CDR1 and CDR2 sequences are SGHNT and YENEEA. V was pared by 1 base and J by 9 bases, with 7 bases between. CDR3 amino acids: CASSLAVRSPLHF. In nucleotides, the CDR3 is TGTGCCAGCAGCTTAGCAGTTCGTTCACCCCTCCACTTT.

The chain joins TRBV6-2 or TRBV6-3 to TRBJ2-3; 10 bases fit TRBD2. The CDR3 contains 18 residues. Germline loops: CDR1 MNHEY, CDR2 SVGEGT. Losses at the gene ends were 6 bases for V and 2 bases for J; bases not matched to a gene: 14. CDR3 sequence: CASSPGLADIIFTDTQYF. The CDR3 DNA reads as TGTGCCAGCAGCCCCGGACTAGCGGATATAATCTTCACAGATACGCAGTATTTT.

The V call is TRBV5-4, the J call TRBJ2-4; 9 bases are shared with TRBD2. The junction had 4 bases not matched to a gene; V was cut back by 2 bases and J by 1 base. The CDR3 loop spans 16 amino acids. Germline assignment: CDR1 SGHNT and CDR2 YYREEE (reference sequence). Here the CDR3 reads CASSFKAGGAKNIQYF. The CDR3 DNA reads TGTGCCAGCAGCTTTAAGGCGGGAGGGGCCAAAAACATTCAGTACTTC. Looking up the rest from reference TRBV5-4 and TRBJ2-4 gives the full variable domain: ETGVTQSPTHLIKTRGQQVTLRCSSQSGHNTVSWYQQALGQGPQFIFQYYREEENGRGNFPPRFSGLQFPNYSSELNVNALELDDSALYLCASSFKAGGAKNIQYFGAGTRLSVL.

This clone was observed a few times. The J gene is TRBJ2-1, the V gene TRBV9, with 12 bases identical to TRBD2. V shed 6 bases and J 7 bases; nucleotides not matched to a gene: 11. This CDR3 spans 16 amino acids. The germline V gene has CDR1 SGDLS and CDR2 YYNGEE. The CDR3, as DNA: TGTGCCAGCACCGAGACTAGCGGGAGTTCCTTTAATGAGCAGTTCTTC. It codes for CASTETSGSSFNEQFF.

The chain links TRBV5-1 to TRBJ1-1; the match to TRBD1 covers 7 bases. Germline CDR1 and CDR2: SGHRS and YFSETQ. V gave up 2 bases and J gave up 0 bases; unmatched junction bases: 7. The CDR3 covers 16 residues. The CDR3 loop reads CASSLRTGELNTEAFF. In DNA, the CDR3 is TGCGCCAGCAGCTTACGGACAGGAGAGTTGAACACTGAAGCTTTCTTT.

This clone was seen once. For the CDR3, the DNA is TGTGCCATCAGTGGCCTGCGGGACAGTGACATGGAGCAGTACTTC. This codes for CAISGLRDSDMEQYF. The J gene is TRBJ2-7, the V gene TRBV10-3; tentatively, D is TRBD1 (7 bases). V was cut by 4 bases and J by 7 bases, with 20 bases left in between. This CDR3 has 15 residues. CDR1 and CDR2 from the germline V gene are ENHRY and SYGVKD.

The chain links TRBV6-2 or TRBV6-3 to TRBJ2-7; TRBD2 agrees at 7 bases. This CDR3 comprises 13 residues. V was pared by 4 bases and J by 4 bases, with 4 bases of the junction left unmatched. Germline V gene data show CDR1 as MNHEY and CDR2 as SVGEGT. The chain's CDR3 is CASSLRGSYEQYF. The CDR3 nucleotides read TGTGCCAGCAGTTTGCGCGGGAGTTACGAGCAGTACTTC.

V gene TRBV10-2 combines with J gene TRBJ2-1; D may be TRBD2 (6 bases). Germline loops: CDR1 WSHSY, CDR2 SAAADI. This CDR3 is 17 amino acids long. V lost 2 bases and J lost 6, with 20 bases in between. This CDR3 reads CASSERRASRFSNEQFF. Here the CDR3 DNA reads TGCGCCAGCAGTGAGAGGAGGGCATCAAGGTTTAGCAATGAGCAGTTCTTC.

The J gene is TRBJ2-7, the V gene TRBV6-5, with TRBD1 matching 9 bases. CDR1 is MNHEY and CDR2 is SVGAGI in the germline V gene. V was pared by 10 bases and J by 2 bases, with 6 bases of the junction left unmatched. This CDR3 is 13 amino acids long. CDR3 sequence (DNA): TGTGCCACCAGACAGGGGGGGACCTACGAGCAGTACTTC. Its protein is CATRQGGTYEQYF.